This T cell receptor beta chain was obtained from a study of regulatory T cells in long-lasting Graves disease. The time point was: newly diagnosed GD, antithyroid drugs for less than 3 months. The TCR library was made from RNA extracted from PBMCs. This clonotype was counted ten times or more. Investigators prepared the TCR beta libraries by applying iRepertoire HTBI primers and Arm-PCR of CDR3 regions. TCRdb reanalysed the multiplex PCR reads using MiXCR and keeps one entry per CDR3 protein. The sample contains a few hundred thousand distinct CDR3 sequences, around 19% of which appear only once. V was cut by 1 base and J by 2 bases, with 8 bases left in between. The length of the CDR3 is 14 residues. The data were also submitted as part of a second study, on T cells in Graves' hyperthyroidism and ophthalmopathy.

The clonotype comes from a woman aged 25 to 45 with Graves disease. The source was peripheral blood mononuclear cells (PBMCs), collected at new diagnosis, from a patient treated with antithyroid drugs. J is TRBJ2-5 and V is TRBV12-3 or TRBV12-4; D possibly corresponds to TRBD1 (5 bases). The DNA for the CDR3 is TGTGCCAGCAGTTTAGGACAGCTACAAGAGACCCAGTACTTC. It codes for CASSLGQLQETQYF.